Below, 32 T cell receptor beta chains from the same sample are listed, as sequenced in a study of T cells in Graves' hyperthyroidism and ophthalmopathy. Amplification targeted TCR beta CDR3 regions from RNA transcripts. First-round RT-PCR of the TCR CDR3 relied on the HTBI primer set. One entry per CDR3 protein, called by TCRdb with MiXCR from the multiplex PCR reads. The sample lists roughly 700,000 distinct CDR3 sequences, 35% occurring once. Sequenced input: blood. These receptors all come from a woman aged 40 to 50 with Graves' hyperthyroidism.

This clonotype showed up just a few times. V is TRBV7-9 and J is TRBJ1-1; D remains ambiguous. Trimming pared 2 bases from V and 3 bases from J, leaving 10 bases between. The CDR3 has 14 residues. CDR1 and CDR2 (germline): SEHNR, FQNEAQ (reference sequence). CDR3: CASSLFKADTEAFF. CDR3 nucleotides: TGTGCCAGCAGCTTATTTAAGGCGGACACTGAAGCTTTCTTT. Supplemented by reference TRBV7-9 and TRBJ1-1, the full variable domain reads DTGVSQNPRHKITKRGQNVTFRCDPISEHNRLYWYRQTLGQGPEFLTYFQNEAQLEKSRLLSDRFSAERPKGSFSTLEIQRTEQGDSAMYLCASSLFKADTEAFFGQGTRLTVV.

This clonotype has ten or more counts. This chain joins TRBV6-4 and TRBJ2-6; D not certain. V gave up 0 bases and J gave up 4 bases, with 7 bases separating them. The germline V gene has CDR1 MRHNA and CDR2 SNTAGT. The CDR3 has 15 amino acids. CDR3 in amino acids: CASSDSPRGANVLTF. The CDR3 bases are TGTGCCAGCAGTGACTCTCCGAGAGGGGCCAACGTCCTGACTTTC.

This clonotype occurred a few times. This sequence joins TRBV7-9 and TRBJ2-7, with 9 bases lining up with TRBD2. V shed 5 bases, J shed 0 bases, and the junction held 8 bases outside the gene matches. The CDR3 contains 16 residues. Germline CDR1 and CDR2: SEHNR and FQNEAQ (reference sequence). The CDR3 reads CASSPIAGAISYEQYF. The CDR3 DNA follows: TGTGCCAGCAGCCCCATAGCGGGGGCGATCTCCTACGAGCAGTACTTC.

This clonotype was detected ten times or more. The gene calls are TRBV10-3 and TRBJ1-2, with D unclear. V lost 4 bases, J lost 2 bases, and 8 bases lay in between. Germline-derived CDR1 and CDR2 are ENHRY and SYGVKD. This CDR3 is 13 amino acids long. CDR3 in amino acids: CAISGEINYGYTF. The DNA of the CDR3 is TGTGCCATCAGTGGGGAAATCAACTATGGCTACACCTTC.

Points on this clonotype: One end of the junction varies from germline; a read error may be responsible. The gene calls are TRBV10-3 and TRBJ1-2, with 8 bases identical to TRBD1. Germline loops: CDR1 ENHRY, CDR2 SYGVKD. This CDR3 is 14 amino acids long. The CDR3 loop is CASSPGGARYGYTF. Here the CDR3 DNA reads TGTGCCAGCAGTCCAGGGGGCGCGAGGTATGGCTACACCTTC.

This clonotype came up a few times. The chain is built from TRBV19 and TRBJ2-6; D gene unclear. Per germline, CDR1 LNHDA and CDR2 SQIVND (reference sequence). V shed 5 bases and J shed 2 bases, with 13 bases lying between them. The CDR3 has 16 amino acids. In DNA form, the CDR3 reads TGTGCCAGTAGTCCTATGGGTCCGGCTGGGGCCAACGTCCTGACTTTC. This sequence encodes CASSPMGPAGANVLTF.

Comment on this clonotype: A junction boundary mismatches the germline segment, possibly from a read error. The chain couples TRBV10-3 to TRBJ1-1, with D hard to call. The length of the CDR3 is 13 residues. Germline values: CDR1 ENHRY, CDR2 SYGVKD. As DNA, the CDR3 is TGTGCCATCAGTGAGTCCAATCGAGGTCAGAGCTCCTTT. This codes for CAISESNRGQSSF.

This clonotype showed up just a few times. This chain joins TRBV7-2 and TRBJ1-1; the D gene is possibly TRBD1 (6 bases). V was cut by 2 bases and J by 0 bases, with 13 bases left in between. In germline, CDR1 is SGHTA, CDR2 FQGNSA. CDR3 length equals 16 residues. The CDR3: CASSLFPDSMNTEAFF. The CDR3 DNA sequence: TGTGCCAGCAGCTTATTTCCGGACAGCATGAACACTGAAGCTTTCTTT. The whole variable domain, remainder taken from reference TRBV7-2 and TRBJ1-1, is GAGVSQSPSNKVTEKGKDVELRCDPISGHTALYWYRQSLGQGLEFLIYFQGNSAPDKSGLPSDRFSAERTGGSVSTLTIQRTQQEDSAVYLCASSLFPDSMNTEAFFGQGTRLTVV.

V is TRBV19 and J is TRBJ1-5; the D is unclear. CDR1 and CDR2 (germline): LNHDA, SQIVND (reference sequence). The ends were cut back, 3 bases at V and 3 bases at J, with 6 bases in the middle. The CDR3 contains 13 residues. The DNA of the CDR3 is TGTGCCAGTAGTATTGGACCCAATCAGCCCCAGCATTTT. Translation gives CASSIGPNQPQHF.

This clonotype has a handful of counts. The gene calls are TRBV19 and TRBJ2-7, with 11 bases identical to TRBD2. CDR3 length: 17 amino acids. V lost 5 bases and J lost 0; bases outside the gene matches: 9. Looked up from germline, CDR1 is LNHDA and CDR2 is SQIVND (reference sequence). Here the CDR3 reads CASSLKKTSGDSYEQYF. For the CDR3, the DNA is TGTGCCAGTAGTCTTAAAAAGACTAGCGGGGACTCCTACGAGCAGTACTTC.

The chain has TRBV7-2 and TRBJ1-3; weak D call: TRBD1 (5 bases). CDR3 length: 15 residues. CDR1 and CDR2 from the germline V gene are SGHTA and FQGNSA. Trimming pared 5 bases from V and 3 bases from J, leaving 14 bases between. For the CDR3, the DNA is TGTGCCAGCAGCCCCCTGGGGGGGGTTGGAAACACCATATATTTT. This gives the protein CASSPLGGVGNTIYF.

In this sample, this clonotype turned up a few times. The CDR3 sequence is CASSRPSGGSYTGELFF. CDR3 DNA: TGTGCCAGCAGCCGGCCGAGCGGGGGGTCGTACACCGGGGAGCTGTTTTTT. The chain links TRBV11-2 to TRBJ2-2, with TRBD2 identical over 9 bases. Germline V gene lookup returns CDR1 SGHAT and CDR2 FQNNGV. The CDR3 extends over 17 amino acids. J gave up 3 bases and V 5 bases, and 10 bases lay outside the gene matches.

Note on this clonotype: A clone one base away is much larger, so this may be a read error. This sequence joins TRBV12-3 or TRBV12-4 and TRBJ2-7; TRBD1 or TRBD2 may be the D gene (5 bases each). This CDR3 is 13 amino acids long. V gave up 6 bases and J gave up 7 bases, with 16 bases separating them. The CDR3 here is CASRGPQNSEQYF. DNA of the CDR3: TGTGCCAGCAGGGGACCCCAGAATTCGGAGCAGTACTTC.

This clonotype occurred many times. J is TRBJ1-2 and V is TRBV7-2, with TRBD1 matching over 8 bases. The J segment lost 4 bases and the V segment lost 0 bases, leaving 4 bases of the junction unmatched. Germline assignment: CDR1 SGHTA and CDR2 FQGNSA. The CDR3 is made up of 15 amino acids. DNA of the CDR3: TGTGCCAGCAGCTTAGCTACCGGGACAGGCTATGGCTACACCTTC. It is translated as CASSLATGTGYGYTF.

Comment on this clonotype: This may be a read error: a much more frequent sequence differs by one nucleotide. The rearrangement uses TRBV14 and TRBJ2-5; D ambiguous. This CDR3 has 12 amino acids. Germline V lookup: CDR1 SGHDN, CDR2 FVKESK. The CDR3 sequence: CANSQEDETQYF. As DNA, the CDR3 is TGTGCCAACAGCCAAGAGGACGAGACCCAGTACTTC.

This clonotype was seen ten or more times. The V gene is TRBV15, the J gene TRBJ2-5; D is unresolved. The germline CDR1 and CDR2 sequences are LNHNV and YYDKDF (reference sequence). V lost 0 bases and J lost 5, with 7 bases in between. CDR3 size: 13 residues. DNA for the CDR3: TGTGCCACCAGCAGAGATAGGACGGAGACCCAGTACTTC. Its translation: CATSRDRTETQYF.

V is TRBV10-3 and J is TRBJ2-7; 8 bases align to TRBD1. Germline loops: CDR1 ENHRY, CDR2 SYGVKD. V trimming: 8 bases; J trimming: 3 bases; junction bases outside the gene matches: 9. The CDR3 is 14 amino acids. The CDR3 region is CAIGYRDRNYEQYF. CDR3 coding DNA: TGTGCCATCGGATACCGGGACAGGAACTACGAGCAGTACTTC.

To note about this clonotype: This sequence may be a read error, since a much larger clone differs from it by one base. The chain joins TRBV7-9 to TRBJ1-1, with D possibly being TRBD1 (5 bases). This CDR3 spans 13 amino acids. Germline assignment: CDR1 SEHNR and CDR2 FQNEAQ (reference sequence). The germline V and J ends were trimmed by 4 bases and 6 bases, with 12 bases remaining between them. The CDR3 DNA reads TGTGCCAGCAGCTCAGGGAATTTCGCTGAAGCTTTCTTT. Translation gives CASSSGNFAEAFF.

This clonotype came up many times. V usage is TRBV6-5 and J usage is TRBJ1-4; D gene ambiguous. This CDR3 is 9 amino acids long. The V gene's germline CDR1 is MNHEY and CDR2 SVGAGI. Trimming cost V 9 bases and J 7 bases, with 3 bases left between them. DNA for the CDR3: TGTGCCAGAGTTGAAAAACTGTTTTTT. It encodes CARVEKLFF.

Note on this clonotype: A much larger clone is a single base away; this may be a read error. This rearrangement joins TRBV7-9 to TRBJ1-1; no clear D. Germline lookup yields CDR1 SEHNR and CDR2 FQNEAQ (reference sequence). The CDR3 is 14 amino acids. For the CDR3, the DNA is TGTGCCAGCAGACCCGACGGCGGGAACACTGAAGCTTCCTTT. Its translation is CASRPDGGNTEASF.

This clonotype came up a few times. Germline is not matched at one junction end, which may reflect a read error. The chain is built from TRBV7-2 and TRBJ1-6; D may be TRBD1 (5 bases). CDR3 length equals 17 residues. Germline CDR1 SGHTA, CDR2 FQGNSA. The CDR3 protein is CASSLGTFSSYNSPLHF. Written as DNA, the CDR3 is TGCGCCAGCAGCCTTGGGACGTTCAGTTCCTATAATTCACCCCTCCACTTT.

The chain carries TRBV6-6 and TRBJ1-2; the match to TRBD1 covers 8 bases. The CDR3 length is 13 residues. Germline trimming cut 7 bases from V and 5 bases from J; bases unmatched to any gene: 6. Looked up from germline, CDR1 is MNHNY and CDR2 is SVGAGI (reference sequence). The CDR3, as DNA: TGTGCCAGCATCCGGACAGGGATTTATGGCTACACCTTC. This codes for CASIRTGIYGYTF.

A few counts support this clonotype. This chain links TRBV4-3 with TRBJ2-2; either TRBD1 or TRBD2 may supply D (5 bases each). The CDR3 length is 15 residues. Germline assignment: CDR1 LGHNA and CDR2 YSLEER. V dropped 0 bases and J dropped 4 bases, with 9 bases sitting between them. The CDR3 region has the DNA TGCGCCAGCAGCCAAGATCTGAGGGGCACCGGGGAGCTGTTTTTT. Translation: CASSQDLRGTGELFF.

Only a few counts were recorded for this clonotype. The CDR3 DNA reads as TGTGCCAGCAGCCCCGGGGGCCGCCAGCCCCAGCATTTT. Its protein product is CASSPGGRQPQHF. J is TRBJ1-5 and V is TRBV7-2; TRBD1 is a possible D gene (6 bases). This CDR3 contains 13 residues. V gave up 5 bases and J gave up 7 bases, with 12 bases separating them. Germline V lookup: CDR1 SGHTA, CDR2 FQGNSA.

The V and J genes are TRBV20-1 and TRBJ1-5; D is unclear. Germline CDR1 is DFQATT and CDR2 is SNEGSKA (reference sequence). This CDR3 is 12 amino acids long. CDR3 DNA: TGCAGCATATCAGAGGGTGCTCAGCCCCAGCATTTT. Translated: CSISEGAQPQHF.

V usage is TRBV7-9 and J usage is TRBJ1-5; possibly TRBD1 for D (6 bases). The CDR3 has 15 residues. The germline gives CDR1 SEHNR, CDR2 FQNEAQ (reference sequence). The ends were cut back, 3 bases at V and 7 bases at J, with 16 bases in the middle. As DNA, the CDR3 is TGTGCCAGCAGCTTTTCCCGGGGGCGAGACCAGCCCCAGCATTTT. This encodes CASSFSRGRDQPQHF.

This clonotype was seen only a few times. The chain carries TRBV6-2 or TRBV6-3 and TRBJ2-7; D is perhaps TRBD1 (6 bases). The germline gives CDR1 MNHEY, CDR2 SVGEGT. The CDR3 is 15 residues long. V was cut by 0 bases and J by 5 bases, with 14 bases left in between. CDR3 residues: CASSYSRQGTHEQYF. CDR3 DNA sequence: TGTGCCAGCAGTTACTCGCGGCAGGGGACCCACGAGCAGTACTTC.

Of note for this clonotype: One junction end does not reproduce the germline sequence, and a read error may be involved. This chain links TRBV10-3 with TRBJ1-1, with D possibly TRBD1 on 5 matching bases. The germline V gene has CDR1 ENHRY and CDR2 SYGVKD. The CDR3 covers 15 residues. CDR3 sequence: CASSLSIQGDTEAFF. CDR3 sequence (DNA): TGTGCCAGCAGTTTATCGATCCAGGGTGACACTGAAGCTTTCTTT.

This clonotype has only a few counts. The chain joins TRBV3-1 to TRBJ2-6, with D possibly matching TRBD2 (5 bases). The CDR3 sequence is 15 residues long. Germline CDR1 is LGHDT and CDR2 is YNNKEL (reference sequence). V lost 3 bases to trimming and J lost 2 bases, with 8 bases between them. CDR3 coding DNA: TGTGCCAGCAGCCACGGCGGGCCTGGGGCCAACGTCCTGACTTTC. This translates into CASSHGGPGANVLTF.

Many counts were recorded for this clonotype. V and J are TRBV24-1 and TRBJ2-6; no clear D. Germline lookup yields CDR1 KGHDR and CDR2 SFDVKD. The CDR3 runs 15 residues. Trimming left V 5 bases short and J 0 bases short, with 7 bases between. The CDR3 is CATSVSGSGANVLTF. In DNA, the CDR3 is TGTGCCACCAGTGTTTCGGGCTCTGGGGCCAACGTCCTGACTTTC.

The rearrangement links TRBV5-8 to TRBJ2-7, with D hard to call. Looked up from germline, CDR1 is SGHTS and CDR2 is YDEGEE. The V end was cut by 4 bases, the J end by 5 bases, with 16 bases between. The CDR3 consists of 14 residues. CDR3: CASSPATYYDEQYF. The CDR3 DNA reads as TGTGCCAGCAGCCCCGCTACATACTACGACGAGCAGTACTTC.

This clonotype was observed a handful of times. The chain employs TRBV6-2 or TRBV6-3 and TRBJ1-1; D unresolved. CDR1 is MNHEY and CDR2 is SVGEGT in the germline V gene. The V end lost 5 bases, the J end lost 1 base, and 11 bases lay between the germline ends. CDR3 length equals 14 residues. CDR3 loop: CASSKIDPNTEAFF. CDR3 DNA: TGTGCCAGCAGTAAAATTGACCCGAACACTGAAGCTTTCTTT.